This T cell receptor beta chain was sequenced in a study of shared T cell receptors in the human thymus. Generated by immunoSEQ multiplex PCR, the TCRdb table keeps only in-frame clones and is missing some. Of fewer than 700,000 clones listed, roughly 90% are singletons. The germline CDR1 and CDR2 sequences are MNHEY and SMNVEV (reference sequence). The CDR3 covers 16 residues. The ends were cut back, 5 bases at V and 2 bases at J, with 19 bases in the middle. The same data also contributed to another study, on human thymus T cells. From that second work: Infants served as donors; they were healthy and Finnish and were having corrective surgery for congenital heart defects. Thymus specimens were resections from corrective heart surgery. Seemingly biased V and J gene usage marked thymic and blood repertoires. Unrelated people showed highly overlapping thymic repertoires, related research reported.

The chain couples TRBV27 to TRBJ2-7; maybe TRBD2 (5 bases). This receptor was identified in a boy under two years old with a congenital heart defect. The sample was thymocytes. CDR3 sequence reads: CASSVGSWRAAYEQYF. Written as DNA, the CDR3 is TGTGCCAGCAGTGTAGGGTCGTGGCGGGCGGCCTACGAGCAGTACTTC.